A single T cell receptor beta chain is shown here with its context. An amount of RNA that ranged from roughly 0.45 to 1 ug was reverse transcribed with random hexamers. By means of immunoSEQ multiplex PCR, TCR beta CDR3 spanning 54 Vbeta and 13 Jbeta underwent amplification. A single record per CDR3 protein comes from TCRdb applying MiXCR to the immunoSEQ multiplex PCR reads. Among about 120,000 distinct CDR3 sequences listed, nearly 95% were seen once. From blood CD8+ and CD4+ T cells, TCR beta sequences were generated. Negative isolation was applied to CD8+ and CD4+ T cells, and FACS enrichment was applied to TEMRA cells. This record belongs to a study of CD8 T cells in Susac syndrome. Sequencing was carried out using CD4+ T cells from PBMCs. The origin of this receptor is a human donor in good health.

The CDR3 loop reads CASSQELLAGEGETQYF. As DNA, the CDR3 is TGCGCCAGCAGCCAAGAGTTACTAGCGGGAGAAGGGGAGACCCAGTACTTC. This chain links TRBV4-1 with TRBJ2-5; the match to TRBD2 covers 11 bases. CDR3 length equals 17 residues. After removal of 0 bases from V and 5 bases from J, the junction contained 8 bases not matched to a gene. Germline CDR1 is MGHRA and CDR2 is YSYEKL.